These 6 T cell receptor beta chains came from one sample sequenced in a study of blood T cell repertoires in COVID-19. The assay was immunoSEQ multiplex PCR, and TCRdb's table has in-frame clones only and misses some. The table records roughly 300,000 clones, more than 80% of them present only once. Sequenced sample: peripheral blood. The source is a woman aged 25-40 years with COVID-19, enrolled during active disease.

The chain joins TRBV18 to TRBJ2-7, with TRBD1 matching 8 bases. The trim removed 3 bases at V and 5 bases at J, leaving 3 bases unmatched. The V gene's germline CDR1 is KGHSH and CDR2 LQKENI. This CDR3 is 13 amino acids long. CDR3 region: CASSPPTGDEQYF. For the CDR3, the DNA is TGTGCCAGCTCACCGCCGACAGGGGACGAGCAGTACTTC.

The chain joins TRBV28 to TRBJ2-1; tentative D call: TRBD2 (6 bases). The CDR3 spans 14 residues. Trimming shortened V by 3 bases and J by 7 bases, and 13 bases separated the two germline ends. The germline gives CDR1 MDHEN, CDR2 SYDVKM. The CDR3 DNA follows: TGTGCCAGCAGTTTTTGGGGGGTGGGAAATGAGCAGTTCTTC. It translates to CASSFWGVGNEQFF.

V gene TRBV6-6 combines with J gene TRBJ1-1; TRBD1 is a possible D gene (6 bases). This CDR3 has 13 residues. The V end was cut by 6 bases, the J end by 4 bases, with 12 bases between. The germline gives CDR1 MNHNY, CDR2 SVGAGI (reference sequence). CDR3 in DNA: TGTGCCAGCAGGGGGGGGCTGTTCACTGAAGCTTTCTTT. Protein: CASRGGLFTEAFF.

V gene TRBV24-1 combines with J gene TRBJ1-2; perhaps TRBD1 as D (6 bases). Germline V lookup: CDR1 KGHDR, CDR2 SFDVKD. V lost 4 bases to trimming and J lost 0 bases, with 8 bases between them. This CDR3 is built from 14 residues. The DNA of the CDR3 is TGTGCCACCAGTGAGTGGACAGCTAACTATGGCTACACCTTC. Amino acid sequence: CATSEWTANYGYTF.

The genes are TRBV7-2 and TRBJ1-1; D gene uncertain. The CDR3 consists of 13 residues. With 7 bases removed from V and 1 base from J, the gap between germline ends came to 10 bases. The V gene's germline CDR1 is SGHTA and CDR2 FQGNSA. CDR3 amino acids: CASTPYSNTEAFF. The CDR3 DNA reads as TGTGCCAGCACCCCCTATTCGAACACTGAAGCTTTCTTT.

V and J are TRBV7-2 and TRBJ2-7; 8 nucleotides line up with TRBD1. CDR1 is SGHTA, CDR2 FQGNSA, per germline. The CDR3 runs 14 residues. Trimming removed 1 base from V and 4 bases from J; junction bases left unmatched: 3. The CDR3 DNA sequence: TGTGCCAGCAGCTTAGGGACAGGGATGTACGAGCAGTACTTC. It yields the protein CASSLGTGMYEQYF.